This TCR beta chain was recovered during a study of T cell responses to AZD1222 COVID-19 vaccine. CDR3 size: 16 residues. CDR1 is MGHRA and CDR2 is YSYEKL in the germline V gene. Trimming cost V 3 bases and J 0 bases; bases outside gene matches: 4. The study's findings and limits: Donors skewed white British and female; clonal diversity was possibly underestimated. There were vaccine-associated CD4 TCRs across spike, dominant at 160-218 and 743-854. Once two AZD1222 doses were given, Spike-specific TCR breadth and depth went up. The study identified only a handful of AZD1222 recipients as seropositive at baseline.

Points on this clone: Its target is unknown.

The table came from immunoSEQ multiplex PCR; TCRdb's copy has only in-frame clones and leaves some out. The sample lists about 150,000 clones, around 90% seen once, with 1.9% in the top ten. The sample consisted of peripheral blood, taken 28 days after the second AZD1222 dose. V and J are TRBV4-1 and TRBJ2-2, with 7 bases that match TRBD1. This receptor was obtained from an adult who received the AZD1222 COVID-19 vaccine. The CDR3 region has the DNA TGCGCCAGCAGCCATGGGACAGTCACGAACACCGGGGAGCTGTTTTTT. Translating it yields CASSHGTVTNTGELFF.